This is a list of T cell receptor beta chains from one sample in a study of CD8 T cells in Susac syndrome. TCRdb reanalysed the immunoSEQ multiplex PCR reads using MiXCR and keeps one entry per CDR3 protein. This sample has over 65,000 distinct CDR3 sequences, with roughly 91% found just once. Sequenced material: CD4+ T cells from PBMCs. The receptors come from a human donor with Susac syndrome. Both conserved end residues are part of each CDR3. Fields, in order: J gene, V gene, CDR3 length, clone size, D gene, CDR3 protein, CDR3 DNA. The D gene is left open where the match is weak. Size is omitted from some rows. Given values are once, few, many or a class for expanded clones.

>TRBJ2-7|TRBV7-9|15|.|TRBD1
CASSGWDRGSYEQYF
TGTGCCAGCAGCGGTTGGGACAGGGGGAGCTACGAGCAGTACTTC
>TRBJ2-6|TRBV30|15|.|TRBD1
CAWTGGGSGANVLTF
TGTGCCTGGACAGGGGGCGGATCTGGGGCCAACGTCCTGACTTTC
>TRBJ1-1|TRBV4-1|15|once|.
CASSQWRLGSTEAFF
TGCGCCAGCAGCCAATGGCGGCTCGGGTCCACTGAAGCTTTCTTT
>TRBJ2-5|TRBV7-2|16|.|.
CASSIYYSGIQETQYF
TGTGCCAGCAGCATTTATTATAGCGGAATTCAAGAGACCCAGTACTTC
>TRBJ2-2|TRBV7-8|14|.|.
CASSASYRAGELFF
TGTGCCAGCAGCGCCTCTTACAGGGCCGGGGAGCTGTTTTTT
>TRBJ1-1|TRBV27|14|.|.
CASTRIAGNTEAFF
TGTGCCAGCACTCGTATCGCGGGAAACACTGAAGCTTTCTTT
>TRBJ2-7|TRBV4-2|13|.|.
CASSQGDSYEQYF
TGTGCCAGCAGCCAGGGCGACAGCTACGAGCAGTACTTC
>TRBJ2-7|TRBV6-1|15|.|TRBD1
CASSEGTGGLYEQYF
TGTGCCAGCAGTGAAGGTACAGGGGGCCTCTACGAGCAGTACTTC
>TRBJ2-7|TRBV20-1|16|.|.
CSARSPLGTLSYEQYF
TGCAGTGCTAGGTCCCCCCTCGGGACTCTCTCCTACGAGCAGTACTTC
>TRBJ2-1|TRBV5-5|16|.|.
CASSLIPASSYNEQFF
TGTGCCAGCAGCTTAATCCCCGCAAGCTCCTACAATGAGCAGTTCTTC
>TRBJ2-5|TRBV7-9|13|.|.
CASSFWQQETQYF
TGTGCCAGCAGCTTTTGGCAGCAAGAGACCCAGTACTTC
>TRBJ2-1|TRBV29-1|14|.|.
CSVDPRLGYNEQFF
TGCAGCGTTGACCCTAGATTGGGATACAATGAGCAGTTCTTC
>TRBJ1-2|TRBV29-1|13|.|.
CSARQEVNYGYTF
TGCAGCGCCCGACAGGAGGTTAACTATGGCTACACCTTC
>TRBJ2-2|TRBV20-1|15|.|TRBD2
CSAREQRGYTGELFF
TGCAGTGCTAGAGAGCAGCGGGGATACACCGGGGAGCTGTTTTTT
>TRBJ2-7|TRBV7-9|15|.|.
CASSLTVGRESEQYF
TGTGCCAGCAGCTTAACGGTCGGCAGGGAGAGCGAGCAGTACTTC
>TRBJ2-2|TRBV5-4|17|.|.
CASSLIISGTNTGELFF
TGTGCCAGCAGCTTGATTATATCCGGGACGAACACCGGGGAGCTGTTTTTT